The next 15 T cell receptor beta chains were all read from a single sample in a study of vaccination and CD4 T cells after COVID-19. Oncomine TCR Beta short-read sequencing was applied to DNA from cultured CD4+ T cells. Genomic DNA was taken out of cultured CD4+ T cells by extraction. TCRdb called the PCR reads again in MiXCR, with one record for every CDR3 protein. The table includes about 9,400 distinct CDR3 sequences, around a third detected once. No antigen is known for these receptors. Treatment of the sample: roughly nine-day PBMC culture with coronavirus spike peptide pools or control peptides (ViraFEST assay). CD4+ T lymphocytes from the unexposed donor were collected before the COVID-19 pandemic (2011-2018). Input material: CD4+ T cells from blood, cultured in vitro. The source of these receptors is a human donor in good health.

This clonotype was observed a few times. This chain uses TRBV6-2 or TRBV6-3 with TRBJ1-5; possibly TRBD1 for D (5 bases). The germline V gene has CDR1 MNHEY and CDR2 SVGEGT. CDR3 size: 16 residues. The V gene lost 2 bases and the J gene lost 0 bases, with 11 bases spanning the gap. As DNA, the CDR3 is TGTGCCAGCAGTTACGTGGCAGGGCTTAGCAATCAGCCCCAGCATTTT. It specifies CASSYVAGLSNQPQHF.

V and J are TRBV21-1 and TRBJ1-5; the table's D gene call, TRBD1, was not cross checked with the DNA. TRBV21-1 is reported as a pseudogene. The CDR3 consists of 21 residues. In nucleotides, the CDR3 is TGTGCCAGCAGCAAAGAGGGCGAGTCGTTAAGCAGGGATTCCTTGCAAGGGCCCCAGCATTTT. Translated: CASSKEGESLSRDSLQGPQHF.

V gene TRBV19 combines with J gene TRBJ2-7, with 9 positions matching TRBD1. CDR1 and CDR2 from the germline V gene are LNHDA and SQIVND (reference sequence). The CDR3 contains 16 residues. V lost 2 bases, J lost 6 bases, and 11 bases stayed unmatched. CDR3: CASSIPAGQGTGEQYF. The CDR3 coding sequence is TGTGCCAGTAGTATACCGGCGGGACAGGGAACCGGCGAGCAGTACTTC.

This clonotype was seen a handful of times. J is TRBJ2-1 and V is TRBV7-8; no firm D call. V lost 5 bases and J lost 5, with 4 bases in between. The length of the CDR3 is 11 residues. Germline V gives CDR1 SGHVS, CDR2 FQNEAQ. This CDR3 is CASSGHNEQFF. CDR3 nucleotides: TGTGCCAGCAGCGGCCACAATGAGCAGTTCTTC.

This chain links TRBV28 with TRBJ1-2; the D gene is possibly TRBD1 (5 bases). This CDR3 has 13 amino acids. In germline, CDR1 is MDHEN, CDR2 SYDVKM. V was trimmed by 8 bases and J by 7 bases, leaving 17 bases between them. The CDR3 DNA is TGTGCCAGCGGGAGGGGCCAGCTATTTGGCTACACCTTC. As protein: CASGRGQLFGYTF.

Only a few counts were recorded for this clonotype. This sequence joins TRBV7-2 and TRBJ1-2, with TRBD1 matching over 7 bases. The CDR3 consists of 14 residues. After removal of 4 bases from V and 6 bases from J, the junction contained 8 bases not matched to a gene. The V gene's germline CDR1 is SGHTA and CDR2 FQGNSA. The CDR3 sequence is CASSSTTGLHGYTF. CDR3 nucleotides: TGTGCCAGCAGCTCAACGACAGGGCTCCATGGCTACACCTTC. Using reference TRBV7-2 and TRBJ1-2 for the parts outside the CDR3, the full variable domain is GAGVSQSPSNKVTEKGKDVELRCDPISGHTALYWYRQSLGQGLEFLIYFQGNSAPDKSGLPSDRFSAERTGGSVSTLTIQRTQQEDSAVYLCASSSTTGLHGYTFGSGTRLTVV.

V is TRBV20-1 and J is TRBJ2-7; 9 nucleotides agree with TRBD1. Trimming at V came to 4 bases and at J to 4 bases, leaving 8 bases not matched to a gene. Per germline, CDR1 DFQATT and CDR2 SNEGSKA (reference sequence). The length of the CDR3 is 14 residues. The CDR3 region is CSATTDRGYYEQYF. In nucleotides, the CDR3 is TGCAGTGCTACCACCGACAGGGGGTATTACGAGCAGTACTTC.

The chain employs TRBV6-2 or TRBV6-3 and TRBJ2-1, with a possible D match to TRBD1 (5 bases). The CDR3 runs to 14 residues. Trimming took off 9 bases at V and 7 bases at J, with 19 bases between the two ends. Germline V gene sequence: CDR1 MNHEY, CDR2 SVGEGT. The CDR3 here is CASCRGLGKNEQFF. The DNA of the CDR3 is TGTGCCAGTTGTAGGGGTTTGGGAAAAAATGAGCAGTTCTTC.

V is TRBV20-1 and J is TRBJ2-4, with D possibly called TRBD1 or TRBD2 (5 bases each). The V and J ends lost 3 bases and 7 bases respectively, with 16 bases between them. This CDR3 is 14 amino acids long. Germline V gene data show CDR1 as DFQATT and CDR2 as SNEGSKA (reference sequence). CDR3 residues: CSASDWGPSNIQYF. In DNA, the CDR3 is TGCAGTGCTAGCGACTGGGGACCATCGAACATTCAGTACTTC.

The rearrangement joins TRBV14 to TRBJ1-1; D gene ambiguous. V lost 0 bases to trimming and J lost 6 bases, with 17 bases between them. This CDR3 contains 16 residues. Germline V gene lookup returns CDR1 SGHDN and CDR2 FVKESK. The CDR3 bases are TGTGCCAGCAGCCAAGATATGTCGAGTAAATCCGCTGAAGCTTTCTTT. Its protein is CASSQDMSSKSAEAFF.

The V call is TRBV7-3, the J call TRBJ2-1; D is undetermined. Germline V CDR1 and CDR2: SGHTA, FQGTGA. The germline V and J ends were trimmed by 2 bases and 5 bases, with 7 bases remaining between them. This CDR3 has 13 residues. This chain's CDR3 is CASSLGSHNEQFF. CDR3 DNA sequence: TGTGCCAGCAGCTTAGGCAGCCACAATGAGCAGTTCTTC.

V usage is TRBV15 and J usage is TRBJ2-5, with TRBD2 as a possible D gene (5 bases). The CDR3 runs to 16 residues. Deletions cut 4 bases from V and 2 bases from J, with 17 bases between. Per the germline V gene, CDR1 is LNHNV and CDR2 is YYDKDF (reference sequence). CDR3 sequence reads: CATSIWESGIQETQYF. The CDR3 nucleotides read TGTGCCACCAGCATCTGGGAATCCGGGATTCAAGAGACCCAGTACTTC.

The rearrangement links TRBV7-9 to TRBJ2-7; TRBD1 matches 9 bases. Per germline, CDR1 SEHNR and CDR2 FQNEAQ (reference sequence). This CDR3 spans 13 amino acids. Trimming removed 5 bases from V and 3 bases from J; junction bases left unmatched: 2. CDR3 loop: CASSRGQGYEQYF. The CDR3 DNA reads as TGTGCCAGCAGCCGGGGACAGGGCTACGAGCAGTACTTC. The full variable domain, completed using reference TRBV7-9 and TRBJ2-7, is DTGVSQNPRHKITKRGQNVTFRCDPISEHNRLYWYRQTLGQGPEFLTYFQNEAQLEKSRLLSDRFSAERPKGSFSTLEIQRTEQGDSAMYLCASSRGQGYEQYFGPGTRLTVT.

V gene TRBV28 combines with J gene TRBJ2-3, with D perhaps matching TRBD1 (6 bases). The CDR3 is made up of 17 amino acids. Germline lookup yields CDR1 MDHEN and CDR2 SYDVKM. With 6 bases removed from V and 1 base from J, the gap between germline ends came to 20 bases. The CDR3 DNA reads TGTGCCAGCAGCCCTCGCATGTGGGGGCTGGGCACAGATACGCAGTATTTT. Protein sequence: CASSPRMWGLGTDTQYF.

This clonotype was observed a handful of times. CDR3 sequence reads: CASSERLSGETQYF. The CDR3 region has the DNA TGTGCCAGCAGTGAAAGGTTATCGGGGGAGACCCAGTACTTC. The chain combines TRBV6-1 with TRBJ2-5, with D maybe TRBD2 (5 bases). CDR1 and CDR2 (germline): MNHNS, SASEGT. This CDR3 comprises 14 residues. Deletions cut 2 bases from V and 5 bases from J, with 12 bases between.